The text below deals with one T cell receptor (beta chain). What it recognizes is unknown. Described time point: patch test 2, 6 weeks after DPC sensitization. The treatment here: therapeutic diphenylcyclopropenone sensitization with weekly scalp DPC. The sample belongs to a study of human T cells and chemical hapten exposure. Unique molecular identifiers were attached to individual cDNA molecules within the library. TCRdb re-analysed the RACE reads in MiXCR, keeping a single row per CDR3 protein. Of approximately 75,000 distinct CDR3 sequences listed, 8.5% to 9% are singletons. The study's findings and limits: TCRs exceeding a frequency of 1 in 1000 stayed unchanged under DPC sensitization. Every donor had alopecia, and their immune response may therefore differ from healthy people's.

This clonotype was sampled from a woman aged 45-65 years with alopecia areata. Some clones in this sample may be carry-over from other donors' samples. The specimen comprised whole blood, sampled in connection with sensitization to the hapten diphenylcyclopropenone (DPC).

CDR3 DNA: TGTGCCAGCAGTTTCGGCGGACCTAGCAATCAGCCCCAGCATTTT. Translating gives CASSFGGPSNQPQHF. J is TRBJ1-5 and V is TRBV28; D is undetermined. CDR3 length equals 15 residues. Trimming pared 3 bases from V and 0 bases from J, leaving 9 bases between. The germline CDR1 and CDR2 sequences are MDHEN and SYDVKM.